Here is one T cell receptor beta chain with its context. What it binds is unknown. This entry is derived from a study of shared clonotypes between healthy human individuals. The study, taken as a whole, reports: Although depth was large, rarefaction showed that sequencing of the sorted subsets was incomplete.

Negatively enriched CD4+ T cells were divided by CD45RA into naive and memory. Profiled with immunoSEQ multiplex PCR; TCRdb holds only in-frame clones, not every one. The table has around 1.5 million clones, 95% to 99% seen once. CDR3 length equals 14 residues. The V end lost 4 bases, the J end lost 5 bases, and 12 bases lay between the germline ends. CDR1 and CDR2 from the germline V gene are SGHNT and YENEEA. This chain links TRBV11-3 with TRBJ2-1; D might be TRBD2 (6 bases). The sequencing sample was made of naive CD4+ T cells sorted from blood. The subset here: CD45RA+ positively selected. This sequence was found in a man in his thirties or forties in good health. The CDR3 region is CASSSEGPHNEQFF. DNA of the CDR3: TGTGCCAGCAGCTCGGAGGGCCCCCACAATGAGCAGTTCTTC.